These 10 T cell receptor beta chains share one sample of origin, sequenced in a study of OX40 agonist ivuxolimab in advanced cancers. Assay used: immunoSEQ multiplex PCR; TCRdb lists only in-frame clones, some missing. The sample records tens of thousands of clones, about 93% being singletons. Sequencing was performed on CD4+ or CD8+ T cells sorted from blood, taken in a trial of the OX40 agonist ivuxolimab. These receptors came from an adult with an advanced solid tumor such as melanoma, head and neck, liver or kidney cancer.

V is TRBV11-3 and J is TRBJ2-7; 8 bases are a match to TRBD1. The ends lost 5 bases at V and 1 base at J; junction bases unmatched: 7. CDR3 length: 15 residues. Germline CDR1 is SGHNT and CDR2 is YENEEA. The CDR3 loop reads CASSLSGTGSYEQYF. In DNA, the CDR3 is TGTGCCAGCAGCCTCTCGGGGACAGGATCCTACGAGCAGTACTTC.

CDR3 sequence reads: CASSLGDSTTYNEQFF. CDR3 nucleotide sequence: TGCGCCAGCAGCTTGGGGGACTCCACGACCTACAATGAGCAGTTCTTC. The V gene is TRBV5-1, the J gene TRBJ2-1; tentatively, D is TRBD2 (6 bases). The V gene's germline CDR1 is SGHRS and CDR2 YFSETQ. The CDR3 sequence is 16 residues long. With 0 bases removed from V and 2 bases from J, the gap between germline ends came to 12 bases. The full variable domain, in which reference TRBV5-1 and TRBJ2-1 provide the parts outside the CDR3, is KAGVTQTPRYLIKTRGQQVTLSCSPISGHRSVSWYQQTPGQGLQFLFEYFSETQRNKGNFPGRFSGRQFSNSRSEMNVSTLELGDSALYLCASSLGDSTTYNEQFFGPGTRLTVL.

The genes are TRBV4-3 and TRBJ2-1; 7 bases fit TRBD2. V gave up 0 bases and J gave up 9 bases; unmatched junction bases: 5. Germline assignment: CDR1 LGHNA and CDR2 YSLEER. The CDR3 is made up of 14 amino acids. In DNA form, the CDR3 reads TGCGCCAGCAGCCAAGAATCCCTAGCGGTTGAGCAGTTCTTC. As protein: CASSQESLAVEQFF.

The V call is TRBV7-8, the J call TRBJ1-5, with D unclear. Per germline, CDR1 SGHVS and CDR2 FQNEAQ. This CDR3 contains 15 residues. Trimming removed 2 bases from V and 7 bases from J, with 15 bases in between. Written as DNA, the CDR3 is TGTGCCAGCAGCTTAAGGGTCGTTGTAAGCCAGCCCCAGCATTTT. Translation: CASSLRVVVSQPQHF.

The chain is built from TRBV7-9 and TRBJ2-6, with 9 bases aligning to TRBD1. In germline, CDR1 is SEHNR, CDR2 FQNEAQ (reference sequence). The CDR3 has 18 amino acids. V gave up 5 bases and J gave up 0 bases; unmatched junction bases: 8. The CDR3 DNA follows: TGTGCCAGCAGCACGACCGGGACAGGGAGCTCTGGGGCCAACGTCCTGACTTTC. It yields the protein CASSTTGTGSSGANVLTF.

J is TRBJ2-2 and V is TRBV19, with 8 bases lining up with TRBD1. Germline values: CDR1 LNHDA, CDR2 SQIVND (reference sequence). V was clipped by 7 bases and J by 6 bases; unmatched bases: 16. The CDR3 totals 17 residues. CDR3 residues: CASIDRTGSFWAGELFF. The CDR3 DNA follows: TGTGCCAGTATTGACCGGACAGGGTCATTTTGGGCCGGGGAGCTGTTTTTT.

This clone was found once. V gene TRBV6-5 combines with J gene TRBJ2-7, with 7 positions matching TRBD2. Germline V gives CDR1 MNHEY, CDR2 SVGAGI. J was trimmed by 9 bases and V by 0 bases; bases with no gene match: 5. The CDR3 consists of 13 residues. The CDR3 bases are TGTGCCAGCAGTTACTCTCCGGGACTATCGCAGTACTTC. Translating gives CASSYSPGLSQYF.

V usage is TRBV11-2 and J usage is TRBJ2-5; D might be TRBD2 (6 bases). V lost 1 base, J lost 2 bases, and 14 bases lay in between. The CDR3 has 16 residues. Germline assignment: CDR1 SGHAT and CDR2 FQNNGV. The CDR3: CASSLVFSSAQETQYF. In nucleotides, the CDR3 is TGTGCCAGCAGCTTAGTTTTTTCTAGCGCTCAAGAGACCCAGTACTTC.

This clone was seen more than once but under ten times. V gene TRBV7-2 combines with J gene TRBJ2-5; D perhaps matches TRBD2 (5 bases). Germline CDR1 SGHTA, CDR2 FQGNSA. This CDR3 contains 12 residues. V lost 6 bases, J lost 6 bases, and 11 bases lay in between. The CDR3 sequence: CASSLFGKTQYF. The CDR3 bases are TGTGCCAGCAGTCTCTTCGGGAAGACCCAGTACTTC. Looking up the rest from reference TRBV7-2 and TRBJ2-5 gives the full variable domain: GAGVSQSPSNKVTEKGKDVELRCDPISGHTALYWYRQSLGQGLEFLIYFQGNSAPDKSGLPSDRFSAERTGGSVSTLTIQRTQQEDSAVYLCASSLFGKTQYFGPGTRLLVL.

The chain employs TRBV6-5 and TRBJ1-2; 10 bases agree with TRBD1. The CDR3 covers 14 residues. V was pared by 8 bases and J by 6 bases, with 9 bases of the junction left unmatched. In germline, CDR1 is MNHEY, CDR2 SVGAGI. CDR3 protein: CASRSGTGENGYTF. The CDR3 nucleotides are TGTGCCAGCCGCTCCGGGACAGGGGAAAATGGCTACACCTTC.